This note documents a single TCR beta chain sequence. The antigen is not known. The V gene lost 5 bases and the J gene lost 2 bases, with 13 bases spanning the gap. In germline, CDR1 is SGHVS, CDR2 FQNEAQ. This CDR3 is 15 amino acids long. The data were taken from a study of T cell responses to AZD1222 COVID-19 vaccine. Study outcomes and limitations: Dominant at 160-218 and 743-854, vaccine-associated CD4 TCRs also spanned spike. The donor cohort was predominantly white British with a female majority, and clonal diversity may have been underestimated. Repertoire sampling happened only post peak T cell response. Of spike-specific TCRs, nearly half reportedly target regions left unmutated in variants.

Sequenced by immunoSEQ multiplex PCR; TCRdb stores in-frame clones only, minus some. The sample consists of some 140,000 clones, approximately 90% of them appearing once. V usage is TRBV7-8 and J usage is TRBJ1-5; weak D call: TRBD1 (5 bases). This specimen consisted of peripheral blood, obtained on day 0 of AZD1222 vaccination. This clonotype was obtained from an adult in good health. In DNA form, the CDR3 reads TGTGCCAGCAGCATCCGCCAAGGGGGCAATCAGCCCCAGCATTTT. Translation: CASSIRQGGNQPQHF.